The rows below give T cell receptor beta chains drawn from one sample of a study of blood T cell repertoires in COVID-19. The assay was immunoSEQ multiplex PCR, and TCRdb's table has in-frame clones only and misses some. The sample lists around 200,000 clones; 75% to 90% were seen once. Sequencing was done on a sample of PBMCs or T cells enriched from blood (not recorded which). These receptors were obtained from a woman between 40 and 50 years old with acute COVID-19. Each CDR3 is given with its conserved first and last residue. D genes are given only for firm matches. Expanded clones are given a class, and other clones once, few, many or no size at all.

TRBJ1-2 | NA | once | TRBV9 | 16 | TGTGCCAGCAGCGGTTCCGGAGGCGGAGCGGACTATGGCTACACCTTC | CASSGSGGGADYGYTF
TRBJ1-5 | NA | NA | TRBV19 | 14 | TGTGCCAGTAGTATCGAGACAGAATCACAGCCCCAGCATTTT | CASSIETESQPQHF
TRBJ2-3 | TRBD2 | once | TRBV3-1/TRBV3-2 | 17 | TGTGCCAGCAGCCAAGAACCCCTCGCGGGGGGGCCCTATACGCAGTATTTT | CASSQEPLAGGPYTQYF
TRBJ1-1 | NA | NA | TRBV6-5 | 11 | TGTGCCAGCAGTAACACCGCTGAAGCTTTCTTT | CASSNTAEAFF
TRBJ2-7 | NA | once | TRBV19 | 13 | TGTGCCACACGGGACACCAGCTCCTACGAGCAGTACTTC | CATRDTSSYEQYF
TRBJ1-1 | NA | NA | TRBV15 | 15 | TGTGCCACCAGCCCCGGACTCAGAGACAACACTGAAGCTTTCTTT | CATSPGLRDNTEAFF
TRBJ2-3 | TRBD2 | NA | TRBV12-5 | 16 | TGTGCTAGTGGTTTGGTATTATCGGGGGGGCTGGATACGCAGTATTTT | CASGLVLSGGLDTQYF
TRBJ1-5 | TRBD1 | NA | TRBV19 | 17 | TGTGCCAGTAGTATACGGGACAGGGTGAGTTTAGCTCAGCCCCAGCATTTT | CASSIRDRVSLAQPQHF
TRBJ1-2 | TRBD1 | NA | TRBV27 | 15 | TGTGCCACCCAAGCCACGACTTCAGGGGGAAGTGGCTACACCTTC | CATQATTSGGSGYTF
TRBJ2-1 | NA | NA | TRBV24-1 | 14 | TGTGCCACCTGTGCAGGAGGCTCCTACAATGAGCAGTTCTTC | CATCAGGSYNEQFF
TRBJ1-5 | NA | NA | TRBV27 | 20 | TGTGCCAGCAGTTCCTCGGCCCCGCAGGATTTACTGATTAGCAATCAGCCCCAGCATTTT | CASSSSAPQDLLISNQPQHF
TRBJ2-2 | TRBD2 | NA | TRBV5-1 | 17 | TGCGCCAGCAGCCTTAGCGGGGGGCCAACTAACACCGGGGAGCTGTTTTTT | CASSLSGGPTNTGELFF
TRBJ1-2 | NA | NA | TRBV4-1 | 13 | TGCGCCAGCAGCCAAGAGGCAGTACGCGGCTACACCTTC | CASSQEAVRGYTF
TRBJ1-1 | NA | once | TRBV12-3/TRBV12-4 | 12 | TGTGCCAGCAGTTTCCGTCGTCCTGAAGCTTTCTTT | CASSFRRPEAFF
TRBJ1-2 | NA | NA | TRBV5-8 | 14 | TGTGCCAGCAGCTTGCAGGGGCGCACCTATGGCTACACCTTC | CASSLQGRTYGYTF
TRBJ1-5 | TRBD1 | NA | TRBV3-1/TRBV3-2 | 16 | TGTGCCAGCAGCCAAGGAGGTCACAGGGGGACCCAGCCCCAGCATTTT | CASSQGGHRGTQPQHF
TRBJ1-1 | NA | NA | TRBV12-5 | 12 | TGTGCTAGTGGTTTGAACAGATATGAAGCTTTCTTT | CASGLNRYEAFF
TRBJ1-4 | NA | NA | TRBV5-1 | 17 | TGCGCCAGCAGCACCAGAGGAGGTGGTGGTACTAATGAAAAACTGTTTTTT | CASSTRGGGGTNEKLFF
TRBJ2-1 | NA | NA | TRBV19 | 13 | TGTGCCAGTAGAAGACAGCAGAACAATGAGCAGTTCTTC | CASRRQQNNEQFF
TRBJ1-2 | NA | NA | TRBV11-2 | 12 | TGTGCCAGCAGCTCCGACAGCTATGGCTACACCTTC | CASSSDSYGYTF
TRBJ2-1 | TRBD1 | NA | TRBV5-1 | 18 | TGCGCCAGCAGCCAAAAAAGGACAGGAAGATTCTCCTACAATGAGCAGTTCTTC | CASSQKRTGRFSYNEQFF
TRBJ1-2 | NA | NA | TRBV3-1/TRBV3-2 | 13 | TGTGCCAGCAGCCAAGACAGGGACTATGGCTACACCTTC | CASSQDRDYGYTF
TRBJ2-1 | NA | NA | TRBV5-1 | 15 | TGCGCCAGCAGCTCCGCAGGGGGGAGATCCAATGAGCAGTTCTTC | CASSSAGGRSNEQFF
TRBJ1-1 | NA | NA | TRBV7-2 | 14 | TGTGCCAGCAGCTTAGAAAGACAGTCCACTGAAGCTTTCTTT | CASSLERQSTEAFF
TRBJ2-3 | NA | NA | TRBV21-1 | 15 | TGTGCCAGCAGCTATCGGACCAAAGGGGCAGATACGCAGTATTTT | CASSYRTKGADTQYF
TRBJ1-1 | TRBD1 | NA | TRBV19 | 14 | TGTGCCAGTAGTCCACTCGGGACAGGGGTTGAAGCTTTCTTT | CASSPLGTGVEAFF